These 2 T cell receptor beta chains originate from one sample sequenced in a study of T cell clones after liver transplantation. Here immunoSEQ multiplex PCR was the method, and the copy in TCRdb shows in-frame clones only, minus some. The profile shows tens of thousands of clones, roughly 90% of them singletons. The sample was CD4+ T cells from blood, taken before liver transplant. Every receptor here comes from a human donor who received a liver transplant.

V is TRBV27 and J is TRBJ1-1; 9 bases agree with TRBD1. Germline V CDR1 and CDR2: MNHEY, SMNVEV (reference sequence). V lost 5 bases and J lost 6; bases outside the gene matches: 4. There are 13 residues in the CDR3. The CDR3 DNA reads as TGTGCCAGCAGTACCCGGACAGGGGCTGAAGCTTTCTTT. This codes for CASSTRTGAEAFF.

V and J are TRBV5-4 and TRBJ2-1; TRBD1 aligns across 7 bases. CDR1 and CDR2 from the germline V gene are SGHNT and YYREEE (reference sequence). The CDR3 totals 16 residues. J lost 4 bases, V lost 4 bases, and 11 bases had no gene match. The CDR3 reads CASSPPDRVGYNEQFF. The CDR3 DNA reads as TGTGCCAGCAGCCCGCCCGACAGGGTAGGATACAATGAGCAGTTCTTC.